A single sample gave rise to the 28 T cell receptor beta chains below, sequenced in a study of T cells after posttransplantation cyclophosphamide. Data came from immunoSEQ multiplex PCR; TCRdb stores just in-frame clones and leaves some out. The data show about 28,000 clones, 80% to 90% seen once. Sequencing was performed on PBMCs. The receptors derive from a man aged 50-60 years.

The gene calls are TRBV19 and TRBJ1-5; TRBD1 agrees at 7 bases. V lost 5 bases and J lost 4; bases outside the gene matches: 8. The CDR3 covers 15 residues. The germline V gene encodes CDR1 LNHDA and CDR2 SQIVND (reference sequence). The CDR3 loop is CASSSRGIRNQPQHF. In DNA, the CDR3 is TGTGCCAGTAGTTCCAGGGGGATAAGAAATCAGCCCCAGCATTTT. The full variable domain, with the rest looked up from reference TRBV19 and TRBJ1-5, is DGGITQSPKYLFRKEGQNVTLSCEQNLNHDAMYWYRQDPGQGLRLIYYSQIVNDFQKGDIAEGYSVSREKKESFPLTVTSAQKNPTAFYLCASSSRGIRNQPQHFGDGTRLSIL.

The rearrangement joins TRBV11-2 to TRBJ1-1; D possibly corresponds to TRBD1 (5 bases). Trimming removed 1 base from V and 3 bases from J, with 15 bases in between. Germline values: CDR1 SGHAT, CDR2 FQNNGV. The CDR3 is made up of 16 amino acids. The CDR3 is CASSLAIRGWDTEAFF. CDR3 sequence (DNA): TGTGCCAGCAGCTTAGCTATAAGGGGCTGGGACACTGAAGCTTTCTTT. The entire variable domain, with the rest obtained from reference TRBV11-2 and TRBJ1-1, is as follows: EAGVAQSPRYKIIEKRQSVAFWCNPISGHATLYWYQQILGQGPKLLIQFQNNGVVDDSQLPKDRFSAERLKGVDSTLKIQPAKLEDSAVYLCASSLAIRGWDTEAFFGQGTRLTVV.

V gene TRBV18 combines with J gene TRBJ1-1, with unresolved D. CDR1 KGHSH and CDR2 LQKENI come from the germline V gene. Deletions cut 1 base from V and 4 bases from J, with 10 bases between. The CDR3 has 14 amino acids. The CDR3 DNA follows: TGTGCCAGCTCACCACGGTCTCTGGCCACTGAAGCTTTCTTT. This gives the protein CASSPRSLATEAFF.

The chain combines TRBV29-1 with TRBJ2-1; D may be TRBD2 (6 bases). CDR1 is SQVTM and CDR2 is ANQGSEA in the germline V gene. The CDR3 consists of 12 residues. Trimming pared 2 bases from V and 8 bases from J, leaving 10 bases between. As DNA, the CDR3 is TGCAGCGTTGAACGGCGGGGCGATGAGCAGTTCTTC. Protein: CSVERRGDEQFF.

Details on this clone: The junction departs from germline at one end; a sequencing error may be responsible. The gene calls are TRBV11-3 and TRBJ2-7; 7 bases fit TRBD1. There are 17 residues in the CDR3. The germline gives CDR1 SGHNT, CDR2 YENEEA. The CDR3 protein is CAGSLVSYRGTNYEQYF. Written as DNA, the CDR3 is TGTGCCGGCAGCTTAGTATCTTACAGGGGAACTAACTACGAGCAGTACTTC.

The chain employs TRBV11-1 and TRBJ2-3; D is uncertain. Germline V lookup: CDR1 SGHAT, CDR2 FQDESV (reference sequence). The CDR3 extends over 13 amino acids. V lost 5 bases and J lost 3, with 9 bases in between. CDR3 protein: CASSLTTTDTQYF. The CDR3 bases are TGTGCCAGCAGCCTCACGACAACAGATACGCAGTATTTT.

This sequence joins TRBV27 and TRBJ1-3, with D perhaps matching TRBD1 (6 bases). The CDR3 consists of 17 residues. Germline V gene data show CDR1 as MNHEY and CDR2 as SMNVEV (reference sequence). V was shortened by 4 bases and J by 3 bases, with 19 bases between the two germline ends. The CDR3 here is CASSSRGWDLGGNTIYF. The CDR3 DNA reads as TGTGCCAGCAGTTCAAGGGGGTGGGACCTCGGTGGAAACACCATATATTTT.

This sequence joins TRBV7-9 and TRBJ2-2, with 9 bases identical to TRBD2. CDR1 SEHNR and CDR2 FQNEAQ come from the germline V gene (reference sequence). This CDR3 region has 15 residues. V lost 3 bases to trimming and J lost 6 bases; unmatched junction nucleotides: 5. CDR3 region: CASSFRTSVAGELFF. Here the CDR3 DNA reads TGTGCCAGCAGCTTTCGGACTAGCGTCGCCGGGGAGCTGTTTTTT.

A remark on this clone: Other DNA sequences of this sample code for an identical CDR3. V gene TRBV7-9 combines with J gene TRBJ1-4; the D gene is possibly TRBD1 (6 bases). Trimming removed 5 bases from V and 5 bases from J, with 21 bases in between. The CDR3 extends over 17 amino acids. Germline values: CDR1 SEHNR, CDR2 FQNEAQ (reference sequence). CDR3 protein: CASSPAEQGRGNEKLFF. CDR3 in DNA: TGTGCCAGCAGCCCAGCCGAACAGGGAAGGGGGAATGAAAAACTGTTTTTT. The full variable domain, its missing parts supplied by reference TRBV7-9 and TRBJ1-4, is DTGVSQNPRHKITKRGQNVTFRCDPISEHNRLYWYRQTLGQGPEFLTYFQNEAQLEKSRLLSDRFSAERPKGSFSTLEIQRTEQGDSAMYLCASSPAEQGRGNEKLFFGSGTQLSVL.

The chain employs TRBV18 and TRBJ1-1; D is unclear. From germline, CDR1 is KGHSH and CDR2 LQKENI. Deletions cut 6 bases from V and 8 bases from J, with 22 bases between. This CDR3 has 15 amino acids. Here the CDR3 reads CASSRSPATTSEAFF. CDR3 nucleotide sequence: TGTGCCAGCTCTCGCTCGCCCGCGACTACTTCGGAAGCTTTCTTT.

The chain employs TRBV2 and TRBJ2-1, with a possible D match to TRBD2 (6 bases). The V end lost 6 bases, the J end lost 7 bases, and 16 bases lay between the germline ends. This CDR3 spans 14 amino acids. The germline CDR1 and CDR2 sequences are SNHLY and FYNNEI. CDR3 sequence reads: CASSPALARNEQFF. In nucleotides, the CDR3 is TGTGCCAGCAGCCCCGCCCTAGCGAGGAATGAGCAGTTCTTC. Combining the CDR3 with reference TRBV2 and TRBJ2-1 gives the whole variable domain EPEVTQTPSHQVTQMGQEVILRCVPISNHLYFYWYRQILGQKVEFLVSFYNNEISEKSEIFDDQFSVERPDGSNFTLKIRSTKLEDSAMYFCASSPALARNEQFFGPGTRLTVL.

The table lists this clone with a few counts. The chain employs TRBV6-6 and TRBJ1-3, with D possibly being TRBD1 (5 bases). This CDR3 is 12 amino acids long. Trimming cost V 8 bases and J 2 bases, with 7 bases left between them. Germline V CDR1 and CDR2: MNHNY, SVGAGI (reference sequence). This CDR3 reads CASGGAGNTIYF. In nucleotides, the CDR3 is TGTGCCAGCGGAGGGGCTGGAAACACCATATATTTT.

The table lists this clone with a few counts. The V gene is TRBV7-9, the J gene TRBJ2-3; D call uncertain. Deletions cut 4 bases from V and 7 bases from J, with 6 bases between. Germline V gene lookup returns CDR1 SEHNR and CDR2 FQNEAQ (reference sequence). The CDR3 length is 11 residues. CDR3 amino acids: CASSYTHTQYF. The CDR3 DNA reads TGTGCCAGCAGCTATACACATACGCAGTATTTT.

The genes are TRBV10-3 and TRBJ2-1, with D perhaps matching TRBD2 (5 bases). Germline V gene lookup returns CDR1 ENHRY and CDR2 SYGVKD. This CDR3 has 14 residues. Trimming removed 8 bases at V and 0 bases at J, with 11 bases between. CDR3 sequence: CAIRAGGSYNEQFF. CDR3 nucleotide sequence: TGTGCCATCCGGGCGGGTGGCTCCTACAATGAGCAGTTCTTC.

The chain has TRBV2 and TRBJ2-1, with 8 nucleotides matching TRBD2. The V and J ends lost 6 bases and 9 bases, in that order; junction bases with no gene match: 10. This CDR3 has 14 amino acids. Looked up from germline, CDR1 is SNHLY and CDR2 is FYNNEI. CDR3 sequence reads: CASRSGTRAGEQFF. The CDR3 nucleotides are TGTGCCAGCAGGTCCGGGACTAGGGCAGGTGAGCAGTTCTTC.

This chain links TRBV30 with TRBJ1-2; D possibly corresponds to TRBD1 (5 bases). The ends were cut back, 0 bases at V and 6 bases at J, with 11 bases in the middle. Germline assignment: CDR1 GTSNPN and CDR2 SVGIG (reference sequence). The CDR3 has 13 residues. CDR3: CAWSVGLGHGYTF. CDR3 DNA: TGTGCCTGGAGTGTCGGGCTGGGGCATGGCTACACCTTC.

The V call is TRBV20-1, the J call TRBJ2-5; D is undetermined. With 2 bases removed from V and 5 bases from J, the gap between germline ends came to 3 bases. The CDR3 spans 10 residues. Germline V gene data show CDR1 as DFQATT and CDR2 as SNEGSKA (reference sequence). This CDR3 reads CSARSETQYF. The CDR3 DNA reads TGCAGTGCTAGATCGGAGACCCAGTACTTC.

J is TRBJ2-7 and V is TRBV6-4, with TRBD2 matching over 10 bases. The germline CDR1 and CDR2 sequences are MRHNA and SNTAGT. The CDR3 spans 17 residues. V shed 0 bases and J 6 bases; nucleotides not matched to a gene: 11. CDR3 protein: CASSDSPSSGSEAEQYF. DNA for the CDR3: TGTGCCAGCAGTGACTCGCCATCTAGCGGGAGCGAGGCCGAGCAGTACTTC.

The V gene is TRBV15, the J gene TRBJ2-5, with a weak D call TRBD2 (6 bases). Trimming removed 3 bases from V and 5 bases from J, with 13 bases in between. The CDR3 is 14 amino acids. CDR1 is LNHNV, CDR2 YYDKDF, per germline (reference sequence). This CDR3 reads CATSSVWGVETQYF. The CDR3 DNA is TGTGCCACCAGCAGCGTCTGGGGGGTTGAGACCCAGTACTTC.

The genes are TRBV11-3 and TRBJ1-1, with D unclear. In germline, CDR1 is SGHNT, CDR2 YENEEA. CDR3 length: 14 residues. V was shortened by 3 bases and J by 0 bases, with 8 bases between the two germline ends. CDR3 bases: TGTGCCAGCAGCTTCTCAGGTTTGAACACTGAAGCTTTCTTT. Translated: CASSFSGLNTEAFF.

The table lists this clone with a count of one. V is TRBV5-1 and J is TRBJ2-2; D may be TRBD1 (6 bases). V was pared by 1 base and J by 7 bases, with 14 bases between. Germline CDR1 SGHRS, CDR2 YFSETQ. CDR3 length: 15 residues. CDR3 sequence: CASSLPGTRGGELFF. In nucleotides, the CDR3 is TGCGCCAGCAGCTTGCCCGGGACACGGGGCGGGGAGCTGTTTTTT.

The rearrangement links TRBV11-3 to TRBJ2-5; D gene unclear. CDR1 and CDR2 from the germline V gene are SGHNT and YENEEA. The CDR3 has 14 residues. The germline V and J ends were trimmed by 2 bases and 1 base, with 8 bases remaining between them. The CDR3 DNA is TGTGCCAGCAGCTTAAATGGGCGCCAAGAGACCCAGTACTTC. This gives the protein CASSLNGRQETQYF. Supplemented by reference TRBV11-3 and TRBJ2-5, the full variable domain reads EAGVVQSPRYKIIEKKQPVAFWCNPISGHNTLYWYLQNLGQGPELLIRYENEEAVDDSQLPKDRFSAERLKGVDSTLKIQPAELGDSAVYLCASSLNGRQETQYFGPGTRLLVL.

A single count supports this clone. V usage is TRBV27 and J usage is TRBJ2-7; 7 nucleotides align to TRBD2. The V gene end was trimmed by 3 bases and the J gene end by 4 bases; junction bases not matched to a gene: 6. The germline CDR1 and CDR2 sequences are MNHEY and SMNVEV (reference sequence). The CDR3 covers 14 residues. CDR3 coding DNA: TGTGCCAGCAGTTTTTCGGGGGGTACGTACGAGCAGTACTTC. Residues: CASSFSGGTYEQYF.

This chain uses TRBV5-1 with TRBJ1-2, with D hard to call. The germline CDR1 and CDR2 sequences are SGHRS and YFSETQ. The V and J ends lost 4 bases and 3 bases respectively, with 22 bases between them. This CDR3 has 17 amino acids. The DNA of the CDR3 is TGCGCCAGCAGCCCTACCTCGCAAACCTGGAGGGACTATGGCTACACCTTC. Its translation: CASSPTSQTWRDYGYTF. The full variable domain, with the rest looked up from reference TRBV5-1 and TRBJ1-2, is KAGVTQTPRYLIKTRGQQVTLSCSPISGHRSVSWYQQTPGQGLQFLFEYFSETQRNKGNFPGRFSGRQFSNSRSEMNVSTLELGDSALYLCASSPTSQTWRDYGYTFGSGTRLTVV.

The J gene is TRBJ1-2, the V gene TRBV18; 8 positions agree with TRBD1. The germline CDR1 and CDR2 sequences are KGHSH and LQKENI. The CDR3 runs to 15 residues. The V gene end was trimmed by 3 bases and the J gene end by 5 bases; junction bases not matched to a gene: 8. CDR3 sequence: CASSPDRGEYYGYTF. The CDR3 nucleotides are TGTGCCAGCTCACCCGACAGGGGTGAGTATTATGGCTACACCTTC.

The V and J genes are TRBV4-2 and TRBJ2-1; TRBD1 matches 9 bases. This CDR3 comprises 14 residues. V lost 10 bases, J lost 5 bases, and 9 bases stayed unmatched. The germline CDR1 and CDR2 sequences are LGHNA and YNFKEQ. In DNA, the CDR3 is TGTGCCACCCAAGGGACAGGGCAGGACAATGAGCAGTTCTTC. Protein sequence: CATQGTGQDNEQFF.

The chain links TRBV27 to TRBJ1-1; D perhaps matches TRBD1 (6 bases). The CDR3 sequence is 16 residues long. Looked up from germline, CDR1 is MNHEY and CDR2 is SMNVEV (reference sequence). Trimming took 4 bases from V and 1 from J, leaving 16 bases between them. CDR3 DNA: TGTGCCAGCAGTTCATGGAAACAGGGTAGGAACACTGAAGCTTTCTTT. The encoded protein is CASSSWKQGRNTEAFF.

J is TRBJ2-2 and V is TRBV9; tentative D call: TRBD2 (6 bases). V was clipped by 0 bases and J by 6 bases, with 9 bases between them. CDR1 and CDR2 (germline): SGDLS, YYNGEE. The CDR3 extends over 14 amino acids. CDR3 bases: TGTGCCAGCAGCGTAGATTCGGGGGCCGGGGAGCTGTTTTTT. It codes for CASSVDSGAGELFF.